These 27 T cell receptor beta chains share one sample of origin, sequenced in a study of long-term antiretroviral therapy in people with HIV. Assay version v3.0 of immunoSEQ was used, and it was run at survey level. Repertoires were generated with immunoSEQ multiplex PCR, while TCRdb's copy carries only in-frame clones and drops some. The table shows about 35,000 clones, with 85% to 95% occurring only once. Material: unsorted PBMCs, obtained 4.1 years after starting antiretroviral therapy. These receptors originate from a woman aged 45-60 years with HIV.

V usage is TRBV7-8 and J usage is TRBJ1-3, with a possible D match to TRBD1 (5 bases). The CDR3 covers 15 residues. Germline-derived CDR1 and CDR2 are SGHVS and FQNEAQ. Trimming shortened V by 5 bases and J by 4 bases, and 15 bases separated the two germline ends. CDR3 nucleotide sequence: TGTGCCAGCAGCCGGGACCGTCCTCTGGGAAACACCATATATTTT. Protein: CASSRDRPLGNTIYF.

The chain employs TRBV7-8 and TRBJ1-1; 8 bases map to TRBD1. CDR3 length equals 16 residues. V was clipped by 0 bases and J by 7 bases; unmatched bases: 10. The germline gives CDR1 SGHVS, CDR2 FQNEAQ. The CDR3 sequence: CASSLAGRQGASEAFF. The CDR3 DNA follows: TGTGCCAGCAGCTTAGCAGGTCGTCAGGGGGCCAGTGAAGCTTTCTTT.

This clone occurred once. The genes are TRBV10-1 and TRBJ2-3, with 10 bases lining up with TRBD2. V lost 1 base to trimming and J lost 3 bases; unmatched junction nucleotides: 10. The germline V gene has CDR1 WNHNN and CDR2 SYGVQD (reference sequence). The CDR3 runs 18 residues. The CDR3 here is CASSELPIAGGRTDTQYF. CDR3 bases: TGCGCCAGCAGTGAGTTGCCCATAGCGGGGGGCCGAACAGATACGCAGTATTTT.

The rearrangement links TRBV18 to TRBJ1-1; TRBD1 matches 12 bases. The CDR3 runs to 19 residues. Per the germline V gene, CDR1 is KGHSH and CDR2 is LQKENI. The V and J ends lost 4 bases and 1 base, in that order; junction bases with no gene match: 13. Here the CDR3 reads CASSLRPGTGGSGNTEAFF. The DNA for the CDR3 is TGTGCCAGCTCACTACGACCCGGGACAGGGGGCTCAGGGAACACTGAAGCTTTCTTT. Together with reference TRBV18 and TRBJ1-1, the CDR3 gives the full variable domain: NAGVMQNPRHLVRRRGQEARLRCSPMKGHSHVYWYRQLPEEGLKFMVYLQKENIIDESGMPKERFSAEFPKEGPSILRIQQVVRGDSAAYFCASSLRPGTGGSGNTEAFFGQGTRLTVV.

The J gene is TRBJ2-2, the V gene TRBV11-2; TRBD1 agrees at 7 bases. Trimming at V came to 1 base and at J to 6 bases, leaving 2 bases not matched to a gene. From germline, CDR1 is SGHAT and CDR2 FQNNGV. The CDR3 is 14 residues long. CDR3 residues: CASSLVTGAGELFF. The CDR3 nucleotides read TGTGCCAGCAGCTTAGTCACAGGGGCCGGGGAGCTGTTTTTT.

This chain links TRBV28 with TRBJ1-1, with D unresolved. The length of the CDR3 is 10 residues. The germline V and J ends were trimmed by 8 bases and 3 bases, with 4 bases remaining between them. CDR1 is MDHEN, CDR2 SYDVKM, per germline. CDR3 DNA sequence: TGTGCCAGCTCCTACACTGAAGCTTTCTTT. Translated, it gives CASSYTEAFF.

The V call is TRBV5-4, the J call TRBJ2-3; TRBD2 aligns across 8 bases. Germline V gene sequence: CDR1 SGHNT, CDR2 YYREEE (reference sequence). Trimming cost V 0 bases and J 0 bases; bases outside gene matches: 0. This CDR3 has 15 residues. CDR3 DNA sequence: TGTGCCAGCAGCTTGGGCGGGGGGAGCACAGATACGCAGTATTTT. This encodes CASSLGGGSTDTQYF.

The rearrangement joins TRBV18 to TRBJ1-6; 8 bases map to TRBD1. Per the germline V gene, CDR1 is KGHSH and CDR2 is LQKENI. The V gene end was trimmed by 3 bases and the J gene end by 7 bases; junction bases not matched to a gene: 11. The CDR3 runs to 17 residues. The CDR3 loop reads CASSPTRPGTGNSPLHF. CDR3 nucleotide sequence: TGTGCCAGCTCACCGACTAGGCCCGGGACAGGAAATTCACCCCTCCACTTT.

The chain combines TRBV5-1 with TRBJ1-4; tentative D call: TRBD1 (5 bases). The CDR3 totals 14 residues. V shed 1 base and J shed 7 bases, with 11 bases lying between them. Germline assignment: CDR1 SGHRS and CDR2 YFSETQ. The DNA for the CDR3 is TGCGCCAGCAGCTTGCGGGGGGATAGTGAAAAACTGTTTTTT. Amino acids: CASSLRGDSEKLFF.

The rearrangement links TRBV7-6 to TRBJ2-5; 12 bases line up with TRBD2. V lost 1 base, J lost 6 bases, and 6 bases stayed unmatched. The germline V gene has CDR1 SGHVS and CDR2 FNYEAQ. The length of the CDR3 is 16 residues. The CDR3 nucleotides read TGTGCCAGCAGCTTAGGCACTAGCGGGGGGAATCAGACCCAGTACTTC. Translation: CASSLGTSGGNQTQYF.

The gene calls are TRBV7-6 and TRBJ2-7; TRBD2 matches 13 bases. The CDR3 is 16 residues long. The V gene end was trimmed by 5 bases and the J gene end by 5 bases; junction bases not matched to a gene: 9. The germline V gene has CDR1 SGHVS and CDR2 FNYEAQ. The CDR3 sequence is CASSLGTSGEGDEQYF. The CDR3 DNA sequence: TGTGCCAGCAGCCTCGGGACTAGCGGGGAAGGCGACGAGCAGTACTTC.

This clone is a singleton in its sample. This chain connects TRBV5-8 to TRBJ2-7; weak D call: TRBD1 (5 bases). Trimming removed 3 bases from V and 2 bases from J, with 12 bases in between. Germline CDR1 is SGHTS and CDR2 is YDEGEE. The length of the CDR3 is 14 residues. The chain's CDR3 is CASSSGQGAYEQYF. The CDR3 region has the DNA TGTGCCAGCAGCTCTGGGCAGGGTGCCTACGAGCAGTACTTC.

The chain combines TRBV5-4 with TRBJ2-5, with TRBD1 matching 7 bases. Germline loops: CDR1 SGHNT, CDR2 YYREEE (reference sequence). V trimming: 5 bases; J trimming: 4 bases; junction bases outside the gene matches: 11. The CDR3 length is 15 residues. The CDR3 sequence is CASRSTGERRETQYF. The CDR3 DNA sequence: TGTGCCAGCAGATCCACAGGGGAAAGGAGAGAGACCCAGTACTTC.

This rearrangement joins TRBV5-4 to TRBJ2-7; 12 nucleotides align to TRBD2. From germline, CDR1 is SGHNT and CDR2 YYREEE (reference sequence). CDR3 length equals 15 residues. Trimming removed 5 bases from V and 7 bases from J; junction bases left unmatched: 10. CDR3 amino acids: CASSLLTSGGEEQYF. Here the CDR3 DNA reads TGTGCCAGCAGTCTTCTGACTAGCGGGGGTGAGGAGCAGTACTTC.

This CDR3 is CASSYKNGELFF. CDR3 nucleotides: TGTGCCAGCAGCTACAAGAACGGGGAGCTGTTTTTT. The chain employs TRBV7-3 and TRBJ2-2; D ambiguous. Germline values: CDR1 SGHTA, CDR2 FQGTGA. V gave up 4 bases and J gave up 7 bases, with 7 bases separating them. The length of the CDR3 is 12 residues.

The rearrangement uses TRBV6-5 and TRBJ1-4, with 8 bases fitting TRBD1. The CDR3 is made up of 16 amino acids. Trimming removed 0 bases from V and 4 bases from J; junction bases left unmatched: 4. CDR1 is MNHEY, CDR2 SVGAGI, per germline. This CDR3 reads CASSYSQGANNEKLFF. The CDR3 DNA follows: TGTGCCAGCAGTTACTCCCAGGGGGCAAATAATGAAAAACTGTTTTTT.

This clone was counted only a few times. The CDR3 coding sequence is TGTGCCATCAGTGAGTCAGGGAATAGCAATCAGCCCCAGCATTTT. This translates into CAISESGNSNQPQHF. This chain uses TRBV10-3 with TRBJ1-5; unclear D gene. The V end lost 0 bases, the J end lost 0 bases, and 6 bases lay between the germline ends. This CDR3 spans 15 amino acids. Germline V gene data show CDR1 as ENHRY and CDR2 as SYGVKD.

This chain connects TRBV10-3 to TRBJ2-6; D remains unclear. The germline V gene encodes CDR1 ENHRY and CDR2 SYGVKD. The V gene lost 9 bases and the J gene lost 0 bases, with 15 bases spanning the gap. The CDR3 runs to 16 residues. The CDR3 coding sequence is TGTGCCATTAAAGGTGTTCCAAGCTCTGGGGCCAACGTCCTGACTTTC. Its translation is CAIKGVPSSGANVLTF.

The chain recombines TRBV6-5 with TRBJ1-2; maybe TRBD1 (6 bases). CDR1 and CDR2 from the germline V gene are MNHEY and SVGAGI. CDR3 length: 14 amino acids. V was trimmed by 1 base and J by 7 bases, leaving 13 bases between them. This CDR3 reads CASSYLQGGSGYTF. The DNA for the CDR3 is TGTGCCAGCAGTTACTTACAGGGAGGAAGTGGCTACACCTTC.

The chain recombines TRBV27 with TRBJ1-6; D uncertain. With 5 bases removed from V and 8 bases from J, the gap between germline ends came to 7 bases. The CDR3 covers 12 residues. The germline gives CDR1 MNHEY, CDR2 SMNVEV (reference sequence). This CDR3 is CASSRTDSPLHF. The CDR3 nucleotides read TGTGCCAGCAGTCGGACTGATTCACCCCTCCACTTT.

The chain joins TRBV7-2 to TRBJ2-5; possibly TRBD2 for D (5 bases). CDR3 length equals 16 residues. Looked up from germline, CDR1 is SGHTA and CDR2 is FQGNSA. Between the trimmed V and J ends, which lost 1 base and 2 bases, there was a span of 14 bases. This chain's CDR3 is CASSLGSRSGQETQYF. In DNA, the CDR3 is TGTGCCAGCAGCTTAGGGTCTCGCTCGGGACAAGAGACCCAGTACTTC.

Here the CDR3 reads CASSQQQGGKNIQYF. CDR3 bases: TGTGCCAGCAGTCAGCAACAGGGCGGCAAAAACATTCAGTACTTC. The chain is built from TRBV6-5 and TRBJ2-4; a weak D match, TRBD1 (6 bases). Trimming stripped 5 bases from V and 3 bases from J, with 14 bases between. The CDR3 is 15 amino acids. From germline, CDR1 is MNHEY and CDR2 SVGAGI.

The J gene is TRBJ1-3, the V gene TRBV19, with D uncertain. Between the trimmed V and J ends, which lost 4 bases and 0 bases, there was a span of 10 bases. The germline V gene encodes CDR1 LNHDA and CDR2 SQIVND (reference sequence). The CDR3 runs to 15 residues. The CDR3 here is CASSSREPSGNTIYF. The CDR3 nucleotides read TGTGCCAGTAGTAGCCGGGAACCCTCTGGAAACACCATATATTTT.

This clone showed up just once. V is TRBV7-2 and J is TRBJ2-7, with D perhaps matching TRBD1 (5 bases). V was clipped by 2 bases and J by 4 bases, with 12 bases between them. In germline, CDR1 is SGHTA, CDR2 FQGNSA. The CDR3 has 14 amino acids. CDR3 in amino acids: CASSLRGLDYEQYF. CDR3 sequence (DNA): TGTGCCAGCAGCTTAAGGGGTTTGGATTACGAGCAGTACTTC.

This clone was picked up one time. CDR3 protein: CASSYRRGKTGELFF. The CDR3 DNA is TGTGCCAGCAGTTATAGGCGGGGAAAGACCGGGGAGCTGTTTTTT. This chain uses TRBV6-6 with TRBJ2-2; D is possibly TRBD2 (6 bases). This CDR3 has 15 residues. Germline CDR1 and CDR2: MNHNY and SVGAGI (reference sequence). V lost 3 bases to trimming and J lost 5 bases, with 13 bases between them.

The genes are TRBV21-1 and TRBJ1-2. TRBV21-1 is termed a pseudogene. The CDR3 is 15 residues long. The CDR3 reads CASTADSRGGYGYTF. In DNA form, the CDR3 reads TGTGCCAGCACAGCCGACAGCAGGGGGGGATATGGCTACACCTTC.

In nucleotides, the CDR3 is TGTGCCAGCAGCTTAGGTAAACTAGCGGTTAACACAGATACGCAGTATTTT. It specifies CASSLGKLAVNTDTQYF. The V gene is TRBV7-8, the J gene TRBJ2-3, with 8 nucleotides matching TRBD2. With 1 base clipped from V and 2 bases from J, the junction kept 8 bases outside the gene matches. The CDR3 contains 17 residues. Germline CDR1 SGHVS, CDR2 FQNEAQ.